This TCR beta chain stems from a study of T cells expressing NK-cell markers. Study outcomes and limitations: The dominant NKG2C+ clonotypes represented about 1.0-7.5% of CD8+ T cells in six or seven donors.

TCRdb re-called the 5' RACE reads; one entry per CDR3 protein, DNA not given. The sample table includes 500,000 to 700,000 distinct CDR3 sequences. Concerning this clonotype: Its antigen remains unknown.

The receptor comes from a man younger than 35 in good health. Sequenced input: blood T cells: a sorted CD56 or NKG2C T cell subset, CD4+ or CD8+ T cells, or bulk PBMC T cells (not recorded which).

The CDR3 loop is CASRGLAGENYEQYF. This sequence joins TRBV11-2 and TRBJ2-7; TCRdb outputs TRBD2, but without DNA this stays unchecked. This CDR3 is built from 15 residues. From germline, CDR1 is SGHAT and CDR2 FQNNGV.